A selection of T cell receptor beta chains follows, all from one sample in a study of T cell repertoires in aging, cancer and after chemotherapy. TCRdb re-derived calls from the multiplex PCR reads in MiXCR, one entry per CDR3 protein. Found here are several thousand distinct CDR3 sequences, approximately 40% of them singletons; the top ten hold roughly two fifths. Material for sequencing was blood. These TCRs come from a human donor in good health. CDR3s include the opening cysteine and the closing phenylalanine or tryptophan.

J gene: TRBJ1-1
V gene: TRBV11-3
CDR3 protein: CASSGQGGTTEAFF

J gene: TRBJ2-2
V gene: TRBV7-2
CDR3 protein: CASSLGEARAGELFF

J gene: TRBJ1-2
V gene: TRBV27
CDR3 protein: CASSLSGQPHGYTF

J gene: TRBJ2-5
V gene: TRBV6-1
CDR3 protein: CASRGTGGRETQYF

J gene: TRBJ1-1
V gene: TRBV5-5
CDR3 protein: CASSFKGANTEAFF

J gene: TRBJ2-7
V gene: TRBV5-4
CDR3 protein: CASSLAPLAGGRNEQYF

J gene: TRBJ2-2
V gene: TRBV6-5
CDR3 protein: CASSDKGDTGELFF

J gene: TRBJ2-2
V gene: TRBV5-1
CDR3 protein: CASERQGAETGELFF

J gene: TRBJ1-6
V gene: TRBV6-5
CDR3 protein: CASSVRLRSYNSPLHF

J gene: TRBJ2-7
V gene: TRBV19
CDR3 protein: CASRGDHYEQYF

J gene: TRBJ1-1
V gene: TRBV19
CDR3 protein: CATGVRWTEAFF

J gene: TRBJ1-2
V gene: TRBV5-6
CDR3 protein: CASSSPSVTGTNYGYTF

J gene: TRBJ1-3
V gene: TRBV19
CDR3 protein: CASTADSGNTIYF

J gene: TRBJ2-7
V gene: TRBV27
CDR3 protein: CASSYVAQGFYEQYF

J gene: TRBJ1-2
V gene: TRBV6-5
CDR3 protein: CAIWTGVGYTF

J gene: TRBJ1-1
V gene: TRBV6-5
CDR3 protein: CASTKDSRLEAFF

J gene: TRBJ1-1
V gene: TRBV12-3/TRBV12-4
CDR3 protein: CASSYVANTEAFF

J gene: TRBJ1-4
V gene: TRBV18
CDR3 protein: CASSPQGGNEKLFF